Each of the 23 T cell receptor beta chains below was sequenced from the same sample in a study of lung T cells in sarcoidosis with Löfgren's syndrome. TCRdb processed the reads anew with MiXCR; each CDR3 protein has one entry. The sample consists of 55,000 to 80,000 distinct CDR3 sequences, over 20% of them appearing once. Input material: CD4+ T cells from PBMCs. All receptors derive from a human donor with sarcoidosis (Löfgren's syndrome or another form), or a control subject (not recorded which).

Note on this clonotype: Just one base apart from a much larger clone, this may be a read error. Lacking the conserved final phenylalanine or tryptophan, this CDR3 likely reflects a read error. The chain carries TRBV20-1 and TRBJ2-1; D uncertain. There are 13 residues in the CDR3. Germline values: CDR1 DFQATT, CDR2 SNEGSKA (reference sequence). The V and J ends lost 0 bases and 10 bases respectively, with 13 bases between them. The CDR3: CSARDITQREQFL. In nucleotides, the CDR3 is TGCAGTGCTAGAGATATCACCCAGCGCGAGCAGTTCCTC.

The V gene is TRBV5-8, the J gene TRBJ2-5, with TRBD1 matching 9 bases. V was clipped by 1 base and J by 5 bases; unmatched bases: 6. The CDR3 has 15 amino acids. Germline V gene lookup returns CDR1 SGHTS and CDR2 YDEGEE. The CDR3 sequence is CASSLNRGLLETQYF. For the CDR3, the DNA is TGTGCCAGCAGCTTGAACAGGGGGCTGTTGGAGACCCAGTACTTC. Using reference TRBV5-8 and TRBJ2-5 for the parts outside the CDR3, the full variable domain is EAGVTQSPTHLIKTRGQQATLRCSPISGHTSVYWYQQALGLGLQFLLWYDEGEERNRGNFPPRFSGRQFPNYSSELNVNALELEDSALYLCASSLNRGLLETQYFGPGTRLLVL.

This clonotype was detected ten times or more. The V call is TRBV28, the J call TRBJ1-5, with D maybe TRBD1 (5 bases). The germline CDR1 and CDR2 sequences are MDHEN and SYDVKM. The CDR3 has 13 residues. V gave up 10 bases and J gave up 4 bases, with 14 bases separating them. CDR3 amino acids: CATWGGLNQPQHF. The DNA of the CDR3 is TGTGCCACCTGGGGCGGCTTGAATCAGCCCCAGCATTTT.

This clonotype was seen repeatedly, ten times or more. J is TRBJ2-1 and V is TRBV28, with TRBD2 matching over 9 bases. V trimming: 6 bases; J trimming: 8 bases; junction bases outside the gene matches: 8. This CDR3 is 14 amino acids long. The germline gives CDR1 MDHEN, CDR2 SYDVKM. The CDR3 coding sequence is TGTGCCAGCAGGCGGGGGGGGGCTGAGGATGAGCAGTTCTTC. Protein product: CASRRGGAEDEQFF. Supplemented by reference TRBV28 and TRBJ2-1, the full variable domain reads DVKVTQSSRYLVKRTGEKVFLECVQDMDHENMFWYRQDPGLGLRLIYFSYDVKMKEKGDIPEGYSVSREKKERFSLILESASTNQTSMYLCASRRGGAEDEQFFGPGTRLTVL.

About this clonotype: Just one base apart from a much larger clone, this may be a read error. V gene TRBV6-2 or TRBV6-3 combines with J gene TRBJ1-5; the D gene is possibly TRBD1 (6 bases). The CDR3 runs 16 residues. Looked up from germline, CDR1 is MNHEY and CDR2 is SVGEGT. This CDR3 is CASSYYGGGGNLPQHF. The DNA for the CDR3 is TGTGCCAGCAGTTACTATGGGGGCGGTGGCAATCTGCCCCAGCATTTT.

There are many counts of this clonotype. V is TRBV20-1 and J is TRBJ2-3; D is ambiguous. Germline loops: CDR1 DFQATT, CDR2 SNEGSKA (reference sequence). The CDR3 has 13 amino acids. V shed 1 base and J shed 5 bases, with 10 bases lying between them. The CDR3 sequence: CSARVPIGDTQYF. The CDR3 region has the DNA TGCAGTGCTAGAGTTCCGATTGGAGATACGCAGTATTTT.

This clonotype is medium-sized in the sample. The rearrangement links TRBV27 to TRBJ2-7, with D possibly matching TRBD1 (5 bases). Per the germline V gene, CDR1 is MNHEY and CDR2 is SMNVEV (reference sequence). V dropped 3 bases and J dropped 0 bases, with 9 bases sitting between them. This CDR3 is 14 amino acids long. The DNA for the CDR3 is TGTGCCAGCAGTTTTGACAGATTCTCCTACGAGCAGTACTTC. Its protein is CASSFDRFSYEQYF.

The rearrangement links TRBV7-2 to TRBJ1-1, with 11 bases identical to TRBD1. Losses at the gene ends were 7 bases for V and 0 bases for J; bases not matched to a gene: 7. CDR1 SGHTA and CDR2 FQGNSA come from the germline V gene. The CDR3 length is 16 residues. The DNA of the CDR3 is TGTGCCAGCACCTCCGGACAGGGGGCTTTGAACACTGAAGCTTTCTTT. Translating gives CASTSGQGALNTEAFF.

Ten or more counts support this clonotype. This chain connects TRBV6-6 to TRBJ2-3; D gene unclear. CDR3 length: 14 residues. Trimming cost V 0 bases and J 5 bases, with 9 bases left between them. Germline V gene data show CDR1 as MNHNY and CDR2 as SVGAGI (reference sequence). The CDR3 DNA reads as TGTGCCAGCAGTTACTCCTATCGCGTAGATACGCAGTATTTT. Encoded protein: CASSYSYRVDTQYF.

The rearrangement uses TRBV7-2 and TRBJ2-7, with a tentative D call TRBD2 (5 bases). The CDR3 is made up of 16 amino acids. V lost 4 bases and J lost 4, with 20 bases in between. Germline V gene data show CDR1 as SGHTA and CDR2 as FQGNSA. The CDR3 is CASSSGLAPILYEQYF. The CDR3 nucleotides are TGTGCCAGCAGCTCCGGACTGGCCCCCATTCTATACGAGCAGTACTTC.

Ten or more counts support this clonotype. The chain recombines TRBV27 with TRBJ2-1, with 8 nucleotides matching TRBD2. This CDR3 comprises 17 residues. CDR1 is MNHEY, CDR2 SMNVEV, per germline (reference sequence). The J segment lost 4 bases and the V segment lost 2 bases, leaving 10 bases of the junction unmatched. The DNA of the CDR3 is TGTGCCAGCAGTTTACTTAAAAGCGGGAGAGCGTACAATGAGCAGTTCTTC. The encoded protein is CASSLLKSGRAYNEQFF.

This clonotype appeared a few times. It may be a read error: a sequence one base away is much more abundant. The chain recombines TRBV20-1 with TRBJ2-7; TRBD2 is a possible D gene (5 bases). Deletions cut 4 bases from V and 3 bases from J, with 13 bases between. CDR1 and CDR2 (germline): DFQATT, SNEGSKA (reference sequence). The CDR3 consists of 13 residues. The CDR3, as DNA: TGCAGTGCTATCCGGTCAGGACTCTACGAGCAGTACTTC. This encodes CSAIRSGLYEQYF.

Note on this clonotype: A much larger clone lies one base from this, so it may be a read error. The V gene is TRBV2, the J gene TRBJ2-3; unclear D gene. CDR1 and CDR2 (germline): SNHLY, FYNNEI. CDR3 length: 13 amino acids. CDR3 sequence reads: CASSERSPDTRYF. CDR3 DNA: TGTGCCAGCAGTGAACGGTCCCCAGATACGCGGTATTTT. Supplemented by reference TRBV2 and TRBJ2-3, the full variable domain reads EPEVTQTPSHQVTQMGQEVILRCVPISNHLYFYWYRQILGQKVEFLVSFYNNEISEKSEIFDDQFSVERPDGSNFTLKIRSTKLEDSAMYFCASSERSPDTRYFGPGTRLTVL.

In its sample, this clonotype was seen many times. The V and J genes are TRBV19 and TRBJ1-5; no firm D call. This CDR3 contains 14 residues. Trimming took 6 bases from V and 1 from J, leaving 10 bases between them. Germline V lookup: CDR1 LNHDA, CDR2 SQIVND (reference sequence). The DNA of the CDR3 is TGTGCCAGTAGATTGACGGGCAGCAATCAGCCCCAGCATTTT. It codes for CASRLTGSNQPQHF.

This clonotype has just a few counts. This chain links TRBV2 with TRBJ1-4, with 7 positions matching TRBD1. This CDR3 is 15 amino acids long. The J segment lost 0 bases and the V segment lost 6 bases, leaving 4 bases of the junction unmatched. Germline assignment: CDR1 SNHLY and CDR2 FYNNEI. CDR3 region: CASRRQGTTNEKLFF. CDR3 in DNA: TGTGCCAGCAGACGACAGGGCACAACTAATGAAAAACTGTTTTTT.

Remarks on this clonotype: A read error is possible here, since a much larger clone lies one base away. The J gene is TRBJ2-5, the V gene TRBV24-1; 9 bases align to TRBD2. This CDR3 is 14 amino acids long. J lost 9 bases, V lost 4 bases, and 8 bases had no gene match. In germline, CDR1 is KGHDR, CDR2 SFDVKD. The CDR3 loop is CATSEGTAGGSQYF. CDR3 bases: TGTGCCACCAGTGAGGGGACAGCGGGGGGATCCCAGTACTTC.

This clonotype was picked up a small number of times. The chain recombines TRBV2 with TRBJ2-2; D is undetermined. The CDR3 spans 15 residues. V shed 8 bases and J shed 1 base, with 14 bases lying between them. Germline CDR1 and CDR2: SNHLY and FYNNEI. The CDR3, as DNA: TGTGCCAGCTTACTGGTGACATTGAACACCGGGGAGCTGTTTTTT. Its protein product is CASLLVTLNTGELFF.

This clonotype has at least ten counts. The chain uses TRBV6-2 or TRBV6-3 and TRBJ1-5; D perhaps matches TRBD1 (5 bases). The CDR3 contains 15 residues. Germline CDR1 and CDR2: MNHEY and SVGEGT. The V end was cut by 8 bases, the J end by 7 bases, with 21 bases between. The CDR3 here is CASARPAGSGQPQHF. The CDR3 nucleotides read TGTGCCAGCGCCCGGCCTGCAGGGTCAGGGCAGCCCCAGCATTTT.

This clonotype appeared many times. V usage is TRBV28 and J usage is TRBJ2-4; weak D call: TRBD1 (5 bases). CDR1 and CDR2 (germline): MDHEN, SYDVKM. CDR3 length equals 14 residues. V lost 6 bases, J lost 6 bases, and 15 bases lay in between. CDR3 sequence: CASSSSSQGNIQYF. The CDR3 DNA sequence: TGTGCCAGCAGCTCATCGAGCCAGGGAAACATTCAGTACTTC.

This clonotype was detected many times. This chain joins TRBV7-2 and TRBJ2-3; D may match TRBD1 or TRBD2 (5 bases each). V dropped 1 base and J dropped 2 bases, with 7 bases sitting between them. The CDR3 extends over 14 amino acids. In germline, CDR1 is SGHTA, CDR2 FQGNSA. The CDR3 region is CASSLGGVTDTQYF. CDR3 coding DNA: TGTGCCAGCAGCTTAGGAGGGGTCACAGATACGCAGTATTTT.

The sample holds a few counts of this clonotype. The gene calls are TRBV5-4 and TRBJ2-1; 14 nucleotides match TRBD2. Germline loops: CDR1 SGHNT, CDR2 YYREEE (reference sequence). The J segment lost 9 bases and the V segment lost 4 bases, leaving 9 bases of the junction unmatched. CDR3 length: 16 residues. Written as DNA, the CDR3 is TGTGCCAGCAGCCTGGGGACTAGCGGGAGACAGGGTGAGCAGTTCTTC. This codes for CASSLGTSGRQGEQFF. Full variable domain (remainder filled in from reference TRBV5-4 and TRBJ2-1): ETGVTQSPTHLIKTRGQQVTLRCSSQSGHNTVSWYQQALGQGPQFIFQYYREEENGRGNFPPRFSGLQFPNYSSELNVNALELDDSALYLCASSLGTSGRQGEQFFGPGTRLTVL.

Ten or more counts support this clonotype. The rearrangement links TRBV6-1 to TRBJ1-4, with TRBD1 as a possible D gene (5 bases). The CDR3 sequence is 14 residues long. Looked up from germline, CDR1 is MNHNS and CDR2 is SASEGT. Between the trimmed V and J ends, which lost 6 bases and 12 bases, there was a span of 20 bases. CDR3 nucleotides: TGTGCCAGCAGGGCTCCGACCATTCTAGGGGAACTGTTTTTT. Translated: CASRAPTILGELFF.

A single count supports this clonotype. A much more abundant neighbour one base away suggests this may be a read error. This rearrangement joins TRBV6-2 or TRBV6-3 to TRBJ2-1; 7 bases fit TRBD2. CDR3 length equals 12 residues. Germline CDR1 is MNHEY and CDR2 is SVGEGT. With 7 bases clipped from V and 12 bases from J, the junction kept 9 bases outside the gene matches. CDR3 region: CASTSRTRGQFF. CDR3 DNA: TGTGCCAGCACCAGCCGGACTAGAGGGCAGTTCTTC.